This TCR beta chain came from a study of OX40 agonist ivuxolimab in advanced cancers. Study at large: Ivuxolimab is a fully human IgG2 antibody that activates OX40 (CD134). Dose-escalation patients had hepatocellular carcinoma, melanoma, renal cell or head and neck cancer.

CDR3 length: 13 residues. Trimming removed 10 bases from V and 2 bases from J; junction bases left unmatched: 7. Germline CDR1 is SGDLS and CDR2 is YYNGEE. Sampling of blood occurred at baseline, cycle 4 day 1, and cycle 7 day 1. This table comes from immunoSEQ multiplex PCR, and its TCRdb copy is limited to in-frame clones, with some not included. The table has more than 70,000 clones, roughly 93% seen once. This specimen consisted of CD4+ or CD8+ T cells sorted from blood, obtained in a trial of the OX40 agonist ivuxolimab. The clonotype was recovered from an adult with an advanced solid tumor such as melanoma, head and neck, liver or kidney cancer. The gene calls are TRBV9 and TRBJ1-2; 8 bases line up with TRBD1. The DNA of the CDR3 is TGTGCCCCGCGGACAGGGAGGAACTATGGCTACACCTTC. It is translated as CAPRTGRNYGYTF.